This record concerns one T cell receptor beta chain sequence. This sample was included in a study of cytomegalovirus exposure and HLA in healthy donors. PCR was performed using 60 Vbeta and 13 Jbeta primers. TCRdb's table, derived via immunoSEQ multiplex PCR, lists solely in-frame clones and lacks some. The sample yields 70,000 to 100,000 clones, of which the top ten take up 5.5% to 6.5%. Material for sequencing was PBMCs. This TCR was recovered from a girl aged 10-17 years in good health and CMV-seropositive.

The CDR3 loop reads CAWNTPGTGTETQYF. CDR3 nucleotides: TGTGCCTGGAACACGCCCGGGACAGGGACAGAGACCCAGTACTTC. The V gene is TRBV30, the J gene TRBJ2-5; the match to TRBD1 covers 9 bases. The CDR3 sequence is 15 residues long. Germline V gene data show CDR1 as GTSNPN and CDR2 as SVGIG (reference sequence). The V gene end was trimmed by 4 bases and the J gene end by 4 bases; junction bases not matched to a gene: 10.